A single sample gave rise to the 15 T cell receptor beta chains below, sequenced in a study of blood T cell repertoires in COVID-19. Clones were sequenced by immunoSEQ multiplex PCR, and TCRdb holds only the in-frame ones, with some missing. The sample comprises about 330,000 clones, approximately 86% of which are singletons, and more than 7.5% rests with the top ten. Specimen: peripheral blood. These TCRs come from a man in his thirties or forties with COVID-19, enrolled during active disease.

The V call is TRBV6-5, the J call TRBJ2-7, with D tentatively TRBD2 (6 bases). V was trimmed by 6 bases and J by 2 bases, leaving 17 bases between them. The CDR3 length is 15 residues. CDR1 MNHEY and CDR2 SVGAGI come from the germline V gene. The CDR3 loop reads CASRAGLAQPYEQYF. DNA of the CDR3: TGTGCCAGCAGGGCGGGATTGGCCCAACCCTACGAGCAGTACTTC.

This chain links TRBV29-1 with TRBJ1-5; D is possibly TRBD1 (6 bases). Germline-derived CDR1 and CDR2 are SQVTM and ANQGSEA. The CDR3 has 16 residues. V was cut by 7 bases and J by 10 bases, with 29 bases left in between. CDR3: CSARTRTERGFGPQHF. The CDR3 DNA reads as TGCAGCGCTCGAACCCGGACAGAGAGGGGTTTTGGTCCCCAGCATTTT.

This chain uses TRBV4-3 with TRBJ1-2; 8 bases agree with TRBD1. J was trimmed by 4 bases and V by 0 bases; bases with no gene match: 7. The CDR3 totals 16 residues. From germline, CDR1 is LGHNA and CDR2 YSLEER. The CDR3 DNA reads TGCGCCAGCAGCCAAGACGCACGGACAGGGCTCTATGGCTACACCTTC. As protein: CASSQDARTGLYGYTF.

V is TRBV7-9 and J is TRBJ1-2, with 9 bases that match TRBD1. The CDR3 extends over 15 amino acids. V was clipped by 1 base and J by 6 bases; unmatched bases: 6. CDR1 and CDR2 from the germline V gene are SEHNR and FQNEAQ (reference sequence). The CDR3 region is CASSLGTTGGHGYTF. The CDR3 region has the DNA TGTGCCAGCAGCTTAGGGACCACAGGGGGCCATGGCTACACCTTC. Complete variable domain (other parts from reference TRBV7-9 and TRBJ1-2): DTGVSQNPRHKITKRGQNVTFRCDPISEHNRLYWYRQTLGQGPEFLTYFQNEAQLEKSRLLSDRFSAERPKGSFSTLEIQRTEQGDSAMYLCASSLGTTGGHGYTFGSGTRLTVV.

The rearrangement uses TRBV6-5 and TRBJ2-7; possibly TRBD1 for D (5 bases). The CDR3 is 14 residues long. From germline, CDR1 is MNHEY and CDR2 SVGAGI. Trimming pared 2 bases from V and 4 bases from J, leaving 12 bases between. The CDR3 loop reads CASSYLGVAYEQYF. CDR3 bases: TGTGCCAGCAGTTACCTAGGGGTGGCATACGAGCAGTACTTC.

The gene calls are TRBV6-4 and TRBJ2-1; D is unresolved. This CDR3 is 15 amino acids long. Trimming removed 3 bases at V and 3 bases at J, with 12 bases between. Germline CDR1 MRHNA, CDR2 SNTAGT. The CDR3 is CASSESEFDYNEQFF. The CDR3 DNA follows: TGTGCCAGCAGTGAATCGGAGTTCGACTACAATGAGCAGTTCTTC.

The gene calls are TRBV19 and TRBJ1-2; D is unclear. From germline, CDR1 is LNHDA and CDR2 SQIVND (reference sequence). V gave up 3 bases and J gave up 6 bases, with 11 bases separating them. The CDR3 extends over 13 amino acids. The CDR3 protein is CASSISGRDGYTF. DNA for the CDR3: TGTGCCAGTAGTATCTCCGGCCGGGATGGCTACACCTTC. The whole variable domain, remainder taken from reference TRBV19 and TRBJ1-2, is DGGITQSPKYLFRKEGQNVTLSCEQNLNHDAMYWYRQDPGQGLRLIYYSQIVNDFQKGDIAEGYSVSREKKESFPLTVTSAQKNPTAFYLCASSISGRDGYTFGSGTRLTVV.

The rearrangement joins TRBV10-2 to TRBJ2-7; TRBD2 aligns across 11 bases. This CDR3 region has 15 residues. Germline V lookup: CDR1 WSHSY, CDR2 SAAADI. With V trimmed by 7 bases and J by 3 bases, 8 bases remained unmatched. In DNA form, the CDR3 reads TGCGCCAGCATCGACCGGCTAGCGGGGGGCTACGAGCAGTACTTC. Its translation: CASIDRLAGGYEQYF.

In this sample, this clone turned up once. The chain carries TRBV18 and TRBJ1-3; no firm D call. Germline V CDR1 and CDR2: KGHSH, LQKENI. V lost 3 bases and J 0 bases, leaving 12 bases between the germline ends. This CDR3 comprises 16 residues. CDR3 residues: CASSPRLSSSGNTIYF. Here the CDR3 DNA reads TGTGCCAGCTCACCGCGTCTATCTAGCTCTGGAAACACCATATATTTT.

This clone showed up just a few times. The genes are TRBV5-1 and TRBJ1-3; 7 nucleotides agree with TRBD1. Germline assignment: CDR1 SGHRS and CDR2 YFSETQ. The CDR3 is made up of 15 amino acids. With V trimmed by 4 bases and J by 4 bases, 8 bases remained unmatched. The CDR3 protein is CASSLSLTGGNTIYF. CDR3 sequence (DNA): TGCGCCAGCAGCCTCTCCTTGACAGGGGGAAACACCATATATTTT.

This rearrangement joins TRBV9 to TRBJ1-1; D gene ambiguous. Germline-derived CDR1 and CDR2 are SGDLS and YYNGEE. This CDR3 spans 14 amino acids. V was pared by 4 bases and J by 1 base, with 11 bases between. CDR3 sequence reads: CASSPRRRNTEAFF. CDR3 nucleotide sequence: TGTGCCAGCAGCCCTCGAAGGAGGAACACTGAAGCTTTCTTT.

This clone came up a few times. The chain employs TRBV19 and TRBJ2-3; TRBD1 is a possible D gene (6 bases). Germline V CDR1 and CDR2: LNHDA, SQIVND (reference sequence). CDR3 length: 14 residues. Trimming removed 9 bases at V and 4 bases at J, with 17 bases between. CDR3 residues: CASRFRGLADTQYF. The DNA for the CDR3 is TGTGCCAGCCGGTTCAGGGGATTGGCAGATACGCAGTATTTT.

CDR3 region: CASRIVAEETQYF. CDR3 in DNA: TGTGCCAGCAGGATCGTAGCGGAAGAGACCCAGTACTTC. The genes are TRBV5-4 and TRBJ2-5, with a tentative D call TRBD2 (6 bases). This CDR3 comprises 13 residues. Per germline, CDR1 SGHNT and CDR2 YYREEE (reference sequence). Trimming stripped 5 bases from V and 3 bases from J, with 11 bases between. Full variable domain (outside the CDR3, taken from reference TRBV5-4 and TRBJ2-5): ETGVTQSPTHLIKTRGQQVTLRCSSQSGHNTVSWYQQALGQGPQFIFQYYREEENGRGNFPPRFSGLQFPNYSSELNVNALELDDSALYLCASRIVAEETQYFGPGTRLLVL.

V is TRBV25-1 and J is TRBJ2-4; no clear D gene. CDR3 length: 14 amino acids. Germline CDR1 and CDR2: MGHDK and SYGVNS. V dropped 5 bases and J dropped 0 bases, with 8 bases sitting between them. The CDR3 spells CASSPYAAKNIQYF. Written as DNA, the CDR3 is TGTGCCAGCAGTCCCTATGCAGCCAAAAACATTCAGTACTTC.

The chain links TRBV7-7 to TRBJ2-1; 7 bases agree with TRBD1. V was clipped by 5 bases and J by 10 bases; unmatched bases: 8. The CDR3 runs 13 residues. Germline loops: CDR1 SSHAT, CDR2 FNYEAQ (reference sequence). CDR3 loop: CASSPGTVGEQFF. Here the CDR3 DNA reads TGTGCCAGCAGCCCAGGGACAGTTGGGGAGCAGTTCTTC.